This T cell receptor beta chain came from a study of T cell responses to AZD1222 COVID-19 vaccine. Study as a whole: Second-dose groups at about 4 or about 12 weeks were pooled. Study results and caveats: Epitopes outside B.1.351 and B.1.1.7 mutated regions reportedly drew nearly half of spike TCRs. Among those given AZD1222, only six were seropositive at baseline. Mostly white British, mostly female donors; authors suggested clonal diversity may be underestimated.

Some clones are missing from TCRdb's copy, which holds only in-frame ones; the method was immunoSEQ multiplex PCR. Among roughly 120,000 clones listed, roughly 90% were seen once. With regard to this clone: Its cognate antigen is unknown.

Germline values: CDR1 LGHNA, CDR2 YNFKEQ. V was pared by 4 bases and J by 3 bases, with 16 bases between. The CDR3 extends over 15 amino acids. The TCR originated in an adult in good health. The specimen was peripheral blood, collected on day 0 of AZD1222 vaccination. The rearrangement uses TRBV4-2 and TRBJ2-7; D possibly uses TRBD1 or TRBD2 (5 bases each). CDR3: CASSLGVAQNYEQYF. The CDR3 DNA reads TGTGCCAGCAGCCTGGGGGTAGCGCAGAACTACGAGCAGTACTTC.